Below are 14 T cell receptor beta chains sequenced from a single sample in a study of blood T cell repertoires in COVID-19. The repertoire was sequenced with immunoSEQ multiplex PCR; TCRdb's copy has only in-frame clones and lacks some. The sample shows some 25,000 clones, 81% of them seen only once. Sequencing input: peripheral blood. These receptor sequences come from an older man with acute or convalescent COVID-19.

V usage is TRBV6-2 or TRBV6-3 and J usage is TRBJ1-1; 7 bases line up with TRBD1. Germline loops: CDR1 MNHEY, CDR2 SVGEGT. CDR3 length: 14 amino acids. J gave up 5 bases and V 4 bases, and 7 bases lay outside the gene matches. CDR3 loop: CASSSTTGRTEAFF. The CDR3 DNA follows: TGTGCCAGCAGTTCGACGACAGGGAGAACTGAAGCTTTCTTT.

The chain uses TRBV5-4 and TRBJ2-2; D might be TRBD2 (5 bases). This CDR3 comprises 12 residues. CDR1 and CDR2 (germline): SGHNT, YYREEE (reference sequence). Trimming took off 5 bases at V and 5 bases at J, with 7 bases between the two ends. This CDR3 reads CASRSGTGELFF. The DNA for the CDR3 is TGTGCCAGCAGGAGCGGAACCGGGGAGCTGTTTTTT.

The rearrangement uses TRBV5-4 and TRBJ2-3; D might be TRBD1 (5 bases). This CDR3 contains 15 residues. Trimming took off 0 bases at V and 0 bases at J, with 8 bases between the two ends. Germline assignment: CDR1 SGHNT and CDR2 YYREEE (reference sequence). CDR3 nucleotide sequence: TGTGCCAGCAGCTTGGCTGGGGCGAGCACAGATACGCAGTATTTT. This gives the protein CASSLAGASTDTQYF.

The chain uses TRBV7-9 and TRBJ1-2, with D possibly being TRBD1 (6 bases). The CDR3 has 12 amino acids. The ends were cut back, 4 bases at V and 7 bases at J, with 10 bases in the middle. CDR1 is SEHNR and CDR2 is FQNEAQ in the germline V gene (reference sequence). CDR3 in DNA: TGTGCCAGCAGCTCGAGGGGGAGTGGCTACACCTTC. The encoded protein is CASSSRGSGYTF.

The CDR3 sequence is CASSYSRSGTEAFF. The CDR3 coding sequence is TGTGCCAGCAGTTACTCGAGGTCGGGCACTGAAGCTTTCTTT. The genes are TRBV6-5 and TRBJ1-1; D not resolved. V was cut by 0 bases and J by 4 bases, with 9 bases left in between. The CDR3 runs 14 residues. Germline V gene data show CDR1 as MNHEY and CDR2 as SVGAGI.

Written as DNA, the CDR3 is TGTGCCAGCTCACCACCGGGAGGGTATCAGCCCCAGCATTTT. Protein sequence: CASSPPGGYQPQHF. The chain has TRBV18 and TRBJ1-5, with D uncertain. V was cut by 0 bases and J by 5 bases, with 8 bases left in between. Germline CDR1 KGHSH, CDR2 LQKENI. The CDR3 consists of 14 residues.

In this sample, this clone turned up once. CDR3 in DNA: TGCGCCAGCAGCCAAGTGAGCGGGAGGGGCACCGGGGAGCTGTTTTTT. It translates to CASSQVSGRGTGELFF. The chain uses TRBV4-3 and TRBJ2-2, with 10 nucleotides matching TRBD2. Germline V gene lookup returns CDR1 LGHNA and CDR2 YSLEER. The CDR3 totals 16 residues. The junction had 3 bases not matched to a gene; V was cut back by 1 base and J by 4 bases.

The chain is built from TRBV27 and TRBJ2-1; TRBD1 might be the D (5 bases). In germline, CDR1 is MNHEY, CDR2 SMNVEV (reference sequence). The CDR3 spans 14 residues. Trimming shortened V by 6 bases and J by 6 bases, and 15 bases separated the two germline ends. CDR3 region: CASSYYGASNEQFF. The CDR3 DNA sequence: TGTGCCAGCAGCTATTATGGGGCGTCCAATGAGCAGTTCTTC.

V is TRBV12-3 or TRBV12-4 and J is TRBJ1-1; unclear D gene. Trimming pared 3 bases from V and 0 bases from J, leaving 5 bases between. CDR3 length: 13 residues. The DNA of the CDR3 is TGTGCCAGCAGTTTCAGAATGAACACTGAAGCTTTCTTT. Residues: CASSFRMNTEAFF.

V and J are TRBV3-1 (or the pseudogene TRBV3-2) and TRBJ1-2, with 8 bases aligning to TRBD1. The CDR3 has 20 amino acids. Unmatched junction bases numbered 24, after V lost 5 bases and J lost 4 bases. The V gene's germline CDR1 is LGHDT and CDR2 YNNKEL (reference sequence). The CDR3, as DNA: TGTGCCAGCAGCAACCCTGACAGGGCTCGACCTGGACAGGGCCCCTATGGCTACACCTTC. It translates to CASSNPDRARPGQGPYGYTF.

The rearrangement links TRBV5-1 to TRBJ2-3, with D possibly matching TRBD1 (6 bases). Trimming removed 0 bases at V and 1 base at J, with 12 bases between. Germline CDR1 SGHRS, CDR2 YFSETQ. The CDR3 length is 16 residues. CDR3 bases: TGCGCCAGCAGCTTGGAAGGTCGGACAGGCACAGATACGCAGTATTTT. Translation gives CASSLEGRTGTDTQYF.

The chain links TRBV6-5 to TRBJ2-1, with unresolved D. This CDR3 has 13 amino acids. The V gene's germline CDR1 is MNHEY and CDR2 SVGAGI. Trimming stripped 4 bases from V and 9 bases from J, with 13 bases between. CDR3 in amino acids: CASSSSRGTEQFF. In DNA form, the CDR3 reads TGTGCCAGCAGTTCATCTCGAGGCACTGAGCAGTTCTTC.

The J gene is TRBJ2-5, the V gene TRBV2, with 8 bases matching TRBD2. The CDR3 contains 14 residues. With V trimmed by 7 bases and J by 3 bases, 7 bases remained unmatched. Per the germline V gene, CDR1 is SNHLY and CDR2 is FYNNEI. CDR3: CASTRRGAEETQYF. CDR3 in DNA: TGTGCCAGCACTCGGCGGGGGGCCGAAGAGACCCAGTACTTC.

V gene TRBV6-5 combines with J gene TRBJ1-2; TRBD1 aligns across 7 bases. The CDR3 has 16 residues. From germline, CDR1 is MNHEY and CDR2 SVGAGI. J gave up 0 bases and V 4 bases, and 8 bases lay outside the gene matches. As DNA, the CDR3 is TGTGCCAGCAGTTTTAGGCGCAGGGGGACTAACTATGGCTACACCTTC. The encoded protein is CASSFRRRGTNYGYTF.